The next 8 T cell receptor beta chains were all read from a single sample in a study of Graves' ophthalmopathy and Graves' hyperthyroidism. RNA transcripts served as template for amplifying TCR beta CDR3 sequences. HTBI primers primed a first-round RT-PCR, and a second-round multiplex PCR followed. TCRdb processed the multiplex PCR reads anew with MiXCR; each CDR3 protein has one entry. The table records 740,000 or so distinct CDR3 sequences, roughly two fifths of them present only once. The specimen sequenced was peripheral blood. The source is an adult man with Graves' ophthalmopathy.

V is TRBV25-1 and J is TRBJ1-6, with 8 bases aligning to TRBD1. Trimming took 4 bases from V and 9 from J; bases not matched to a gene: 5. CDR3 size: 14 residues. In germline, CDR1 is MGHDK, CDR2 SYGVNS. This chain's CDR3 is CASSATTGGSPLHF. The CDR3 coding sequence is TGTGCCAGCAGTGCAACTACAGGGGGTTCACCCCTCCACTTT.

This clonotype was picked up many times. The chain is built from TRBV5-1 and TRBJ1-1; D gene ambiguous. Germline CDR1 SGHRS, CDR2 YFSETQ. This CDR3 region has 14 residues. V lost 0 bases and J 1 base, leaving 7 bases between the germline ends. Here the CDR3 reads CASSLAPGNTEAFF. CDR3 nucleotide sequence: TGCGCCAGCAGCTTGGCTCCGGGGAACACTGAAGCTTTCTTT. Filled out from reference TRBV5-1 and TRBJ1-1, the complete variable domain reads KAGVTQTPRYLIKTRGQQVTLSCSPISGHRSVSWYQQTPGQGLQFLFEYFSETQRNKGNFPGRFSGRQFSNSRSEMNVSTLELGDSALYLCASSLAPGNTEAFFGQGTRLTVV.

With respect to this clonotype: Possible read error: a much larger clone is one base away. The chain is built from TRBV2 and TRBJ2-7; D may be TRBD1 or TRBD2 (5 bases each). The CDR3 totals 12 residues. V dropped 3 bases and J dropped 7 bases, with 10 bases sitting between them. Per germline, CDR1 SNHLY and CDR2 FYNNEI. CDR3 sequence (DNA): TGTGCCAGCAGTGAGATGGGGGTTGAGCAGTACTTC. Protein sequence: CASSEMGVEQYF.

About this clonotype: At one of its ends the junction is not consistent with the germline gene, which may arise from a read error. The rearrangement uses TRBV19 and TRBJ1-5; possible D gene TRBD1, 5 bases. CDR3 length equals 8 residues. The germline gives CDR1 LNHDA, CDR2 SQIVND (reference sequence). In DNA form, the CDR3 reads TGTGCCAGTAGTCTGGGGGTTTTT. Translating gives CASSLGVF.

This clonotype has only a few counts. The chain employs TRBV10-3 and TRBJ1-2; TRBD1 agrees at 9 bases. Per germline, CDR1 ENHRY and CDR2 SYGVKD. The CDR3 extends over 16 amino acids. J lost 6 bases, V lost 10 bases, and 18 bases had no gene match. This CDR3 is CASRASSTGGIDGYTF. CDR3 nucleotide sequence: TGTGCCAGCAGGGCCTCCTCGACAGGGGGTATTGATGGCTACACCTTC.

The rearrangement uses TRBV7-9 and TRBJ1-4; 9 bases match TRBD1. In germline, CDR1 is SEHNR, CDR2 FQNEAQ (reference sequence). This CDR3 region has 14 residues. The J segment lost 9 bases and the V segment lost 4 bases, leaving 6 bases of the junction unmatched. The CDR3 DNA sequence: TGTGCCAGCAGCTCTTTGACAGGGGGTAAAAAACTGTTTTTT. It codes for CASSSLTGGKKLFF.

This clonotype was detected a few times. V usage is TRBV20-1 and J usage is TRBJ2-6; D is unclear. This CDR3 has 12 residues. Between the trimmed V and J ends, which lost 5 bases and 3 bases, there was a span of 5 bases. Germline loops: CDR1 DFQATT, CDR2 SNEGSKA (reference sequence). The CDR3 loop reads CSAFGGANVLTF. In nucleotides, the CDR3 is TGCAGTGCTTTTGGTGGGGCCAACGTCCTGACTTTC.

This clonotype was observed at least ten times. The chain recombines TRBV7-8 with TRBJ1-6, with D possibly being TRBD1 (5 bases). V lost 0 bases to trimming and J lost 6 bases, with 9 bases between them. Germline assignment: CDR1 SGHVS and CDR2 FQNEAQ. This CDR3 has 15 amino acids. The CDR3 spells CASSLATGGNSPLHF. The CDR3 DNA sequence: TGTGCCAGCAGCTTAGCCACGGGGGGTAATTCACCCCTCCACTTT. Full variable domain (rest looked up from reference TRBV7-8 and TRBJ1-6): GAGVSQSPRYKVAKRGQDVALRCDPISGHVSLFWYQQALGQGPEFLTYFQNEAQLDKSGLPSDRFFAERPEGSVSTLKIQRTQQEDSAVYLCASSLATGGNSPLHFGNGTRLTVT.